Listed here are 27 T cell receptor beta chains from one sample, sequenced in a study of blood T cell repertoires in COVID-19. Profiled with immunoSEQ multiplex PCR; TCRdb holds only in-frame clones, not every one. The table has some 530,000 clones, 75% to 90% seen once. Sequences were obtained from PBMCs or T cells enriched from blood (not recorded which). The receptors derive from a woman aged 60-75 years who had recovered from COVID-19.

The gene calls are TRBV6-5 and TRBJ2-2; 9 bases are a match to TRBD1. CDR3 length: 14 residues. V lost 4 bases and J lost 7; bases outside the gene matches: 4. The germline V gene encodes CDR1 MNHEY and CDR2 SVGAGI. This chain's CDR3 is CASSWTGVDGELFF. CDR3 in DNA: TGTGCCAGCAGTTGGACAGGGGTTGACGGGGAGCTGTTTTTT.

The chain combines TRBV2 with TRBJ2-2; TRBD1 agrees at 7 bases. CDR3 size: 15 residues. CDR1 and CDR2 (germline): SNHLY, FYNNEI. After removal of 5 bases from V and 0 bases from J, the junction contained 3 bases not matched to a gene. The CDR3 sequence is CASSRQGANTGELFF. The CDR3 coding sequence is TGTGCCAGCAGTAGACAGGGCGCGAACACCGGGGAGCTGTTTTTT. The complete variable domain, with remaining parts taken from reference TRBV2 and TRBJ2-2, reads EPEVTQTPSHQVTQMGQEVILRCVPISNHLYFYWYRQILGQKVEFLVSFYNNEISEKSEIFDDQFSVERPDGSNFTLKIRSTKLEDSAMYFCASSRQGANTGELFFGEGSRLTVL.

The V gene is TRBV11-2, the J gene TRBJ2-3; 11 positions agree with TRBD2. This CDR3 region has 17 residues. The V gene's germline CDR1 is SGHAT and CDR2 FQNNGV. Trimming at V came to 5 bases and at J to 2 bases, leaving 9 bases not matched to a gene. For the CDR3, the DNA is TGTGCCAGCAGCCTCCACTCTAGCGGGGGGCCCACAGATACGCAGTATTTT. Translation gives CASSLHSSGGPTDTQYF.

This chain links TRBV9 with TRBJ2-3, with 11 bases identical to TRBD2. The CDR3 length is 16 residues. Germline V gene lookup returns CDR1 SGDLS and CDR2 YYNGEE. V was clipped by 1 base and J by 4 bases; unmatched bases: 5. CDR3 residues: CASSVSSGGAADTQYF. The CDR3 DNA follows: TGTGCCAGCAGCGTAAGTAGCGGGGGGGCCGCAGATACGCAGTATTTT.

The chain carries TRBV6-6 and TRBJ1-3; D is perhaps TRBD1 (6 bases). Deletions cut 6 bases from V and 0 bases from J, with 15 bases between. There are 16 residues in the CDR3. In germline, CDR1 is MNHNY, CDR2 SVGAGI (reference sequence). This CDR3 is CASRHGSGVSGNTIYF. In nucleotides, the CDR3 is TGTGCCAGCAGGCACGGTTCAGGGGTCTCTGGAAACACCATATATTTT.

Concerning this clone itself: The same CDR3 also results from other DNA sequences found in this sample. CDR3 in amino acids: CASSLQGAWEKLFF. In DNA, the CDR3 is TGCGCCAGCAGCTTACAGGGGGCTTGGGAAAAACTGTTTTTT. The V gene is TRBV5-1, the J gene TRBJ1-4, with 9 bases that match TRBD1. V shed 2 bases, J shed 8 bases, and the junction held 4 bases outside the gene matches. This CDR3 is built from 14 residues. The germline V gene encodes CDR1 SGHRS and CDR2 YFSETQ.

The chain combines TRBV2 with TRBJ1-2, with D tentatively TRBD1 (6 bases). CDR1 SNHLY and CDR2 FYNNEI come from the germline V gene. The CDR3 is 14 residues long. Between the trimmed V and J ends, which lost 4 bases and 7 bases, there was a span of 16 bases. CDR3 sequence (DNA): TGTGCCAGCAGTGTACAGGGAGGGAAGGGTGGCTACACCTTC. This translates into CASSVQGGKGGYTF.

The J gene is TRBJ2-2, the V gene TRBV18; 10 positions agree with TRBD1. The germline V gene has CDR1 KGHSH and CDR2 LQKENI. With 0 bases clipped from V and 3 bases from J, the junction kept 4 bases outside the gene matches. The CDR3 extends over 17 amino acids. The chain's CDR3 is CASSPPTGGKDTGELFF. The DNA of the CDR3 is TGTGCCAGCTCACCACCGACAGGGGGCAAGGACACCGGGGAGCTGTTTTTT.

The sample holds one count of this clone. This chain links TRBV5-4 with TRBJ2-5; TRBD1 aligns across 7 bases. Germline assignment: CDR1 SGHNT and CDR2 YYREEE (reference sequence). V trimming: 4 bases; J trimming: 3 bases; junction bases outside the gene matches: 6. This CDR3 region has 14 residues. CDR3 sequence: CASSAGGSEETQYF. CDR3 nucleotide sequence: TGTGCCAGCAGCGCAGGGGGTTCCGAAGAGACCCAGTACTTC. Filled out from reference TRBV5-4 and TRBJ2-5, the complete variable domain reads ETGVTQSPTHLIKTRGQQVTLRCSSQSGHNTVSWYQQALGQGPQFIFQYYREEENGRGNFPPRFSGLQFPNYSSELNVNALELDDSALYLCASSAGGSEETQYFGPGTRLLVL.

The chain recombines TRBV2 with TRBJ2-4, with TRBD2 identical over 7 bases. J gave up 7 bases and V 5 bases, and 14 bases lay outside the gene matches. The CDR3 contains 16 residues. Germline V lookup: CDR1 SNHLY, CDR2 FYNNEI. This CDR3 reads CASSSARGGLLNIQYF. As DNA, the CDR3 is TGTGCCAGCAGTTCGGCGCGCGGGGGACTTTTGAACATTCAGTACTTC.

This clone was recorded only once. DNA of the CDR3: TGTGCCAGCTCACCGATACAGGGGCCCTTCGCCGAGCAGTACGTC. This translates into CASSPIQGPFAEQYV. The J gene is TRBJ2-7, the V gene TRBV18, with 7 bases aligning to TRBD1. CDR1 KGHSH and CDR2 LQKENI come from the germline V gene. J was trimmed by 6 bases and V by 3 bases; bases with no gene match: 11. The CDR3 runs 15 residues.

The chain joins TRBV10-3 to TRBJ1-5; 7 bases agree with TRBD1. J was trimmed by 3 bases and V by 6 bases; bases with no gene match: 8. Per the germline V gene, CDR1 is ENHRY and CDR2 is SYGVKD. This CDR3 comprises 15 residues. CDR3 loop: CAISEETGTNQPQHF. The CDR3 DNA reads as TGTGCCATCAGCGAAGAGACAGGGACCAATCAGCCCCAGCATTTT.

The V gene is TRBV2, the J gene TRBJ1-6; D possibly corresponds to TRBD1 (6 bases). The V gene's germline CDR1 is SNHLY and CDR2 FYNNEI. The CDR3 extends over 14 amino acids. Deletions cut 6 bases from V and 7 bases from J, with 13 bases between. CDR3 sequence: CASSLTGPNSPLHF. The CDR3 DNA sequence: TGTGCCAGCAGCCTCACAGGGCCGAATTCACCCCTCCACTTT.

V and J are TRBV28 and TRBJ1-2; D may be TRBD1 (6 bases). Germline CDR1 reads MDHEN; CDR2 reads SYDVKM. Trimming left V 7 bases short and J 6 bases short, with 18 bases between. The CDR3 spans 14 residues. DNA of the CDR3: TGTGCCAGCACCCCCCTCCTGGGGGCGAATGGCTACACCTTC. Protein sequence: CASTPLLGANGYTF.

The J gene is TRBJ2-2, the V gene TRBV5-6; D perhaps matches TRBD2 (5 bases). The V end was cut by 5 bases, the J end by 7 bases, with 21 bases between. The CDR3 spans 16 residues. Per germline, CDR1 SGHDT and CDR2 YYEEEE. Here the CDR3 reads CASRYRALGAGGELFF. In nucleotides, the CDR3 is TGTGCCAGCAGGTATAGGGCTTTGGGAGCAGGCGGGGAGCTGTTTTTT.

The V gene is TRBV10-2, the J gene TRBJ1-5, with TRBD1 identical over 8 bases. The CDR3 extends over 17 amino acids. Trimming removed 4 bases from V and 1 base from J; junction bases left unmatched: 9. Germline CDR1 and CDR2: WSHSY and SAAADI. CDR3 amino acids: CASSGPLRGRSNQPQHF. In nucleotides, the CDR3 is TGCGCCAGCAGTGGCCCCCTCAGGGGGCGAAGCAATCAGCCCCAGCATTTT.

The chain combines TRBV10-2 with TRBJ2-3, with TRBD1 matching over 11 bases. The CDR3 totals 15 residues. Germline V CDR1 and CDR2: WSHSY, SAAADI. The V gene end was trimmed by 8 bases and the J gene end by 5 bases; junction bases not matched to a gene: 9. The CDR3 sequence: CASFPPGQGVDTQYF. CDR3 coding DNA: TGCGCCAGCTTTCCTCCGGGACAGGGGGTAGATACGCAGTATTTT.

This clone was detected only once. V gene TRBV28 combines with J gene TRBJ1-1; D is perhaps TRBD1 (6 bases). The V end was cut by 4 bases, the J end by 1 base, with 13 bases between. The CDR3 runs 15 residues. CDR1 is MDHEN and CDR2 is SYDVKM in the germline V gene. CDR3 bases: TGTGCCAGCAGTTCCCCAGGGGTAGGGAACACTGAAGCTTTCTTT. Its translation is CASSSPGVGNTEAFF.

The CDR3 loop reads CASSSRDRGNTIYF. CDR3 in DNA: TGTGCCAGCAGCTCACGGGACAGGGGAAACACCATATATTTT. The chain has TRBV7-2 and TRBJ1-3; TRBD1 aligns across 8 bases. The CDR3 is 14 amino acids. V lost 4 bases to trimming and J lost 4 bases; unmatched junction nucleotides: 3. Germline CDR1 and CDR2: SGHTA and FQGNSA.

The rearrangement uses TRBV3-1 (or the pseudogene TRBV3-2) and TRBJ2-3; 8 nucleotides agree with TRBD1. From germline, CDR1 is LGHDT and CDR2 YNNKEL (reference sequence). V lost 1 base to trimming and J lost 3 bases; unmatched junction nucleotides: 6. There are 16 residues in the CDR3. The CDR3 loop reads CASSQVTTGGTDTQYF. CDR3 sequence (DNA): TGTGCCAGCAGCCAAGTGACTACAGGGGGTACAGATACGCAGTATTTT.

This rearrangement joins TRBV5-1 to TRBJ2-3, with TRBD2 identical over 7 bases. V lost 2 bases, J lost 0 bases, and 6 bases stayed unmatched. The CDR3 length is 16 residues. Germline lookup yields CDR1 SGHRS and CDR2 YFSETQ. This CDR3 reads CASSFQSGGSTDTQYF. The CDR3 region has the DNA TGCGCCAGCAGCTTCCAATCGGGGGGAAGCACAGATACGCAGTATTTT.

About this clone: Other DNA sequences in this sample translate to the same CDR3. The chain couples TRBV2 to TRBJ1-4; D is unclear. Germline V CDR1 and CDR2: SNHLY, FYNNEI. This CDR3 has 11 residues. Between the trimmed V and J ends, which lost 2 bases and 8 bases, there was a span of 3 bases. Here the CDR3 reads CASSEREKLFF. The DNA for the CDR3 is TGTGCCAGCAGTGAACGGGAAAAACTGTTTTTT.

This chain uses TRBV28 with TRBJ2-3; 7 nucleotides match TRBD2. This CDR3 comprises 15 residues. The germline V gene has CDR1 MDHEN and CDR2 SYDVKM. The trim removed 6 bases at V and 1 base at J, leaving 7 bases unmatched. The CDR3 here is CASSRYRGGTDTQYF. The CDR3 bases are TGTGCCAGCAGCCGCTATCGGGGGGGCACAGATACGCAGTATTTT.

The V gene is TRBV4-1, the J gene TRBJ1-3, with D unclear. This CDR3 spans 15 amino acids. Trimming removed 0 bases from V and 3 bases from J, with 9 bases in between. The germline CDR1 and CDR2 sequences are MGHRA and YSYEKL. CDR3 in DNA: TGCGCCAGCAGCCAAGATACGGTTGGTGGAAACACCATATATTTT. Amino acid sequence: CASSQDTVGGNTIYF.

The CDR3 DNA sequence: TGTGCCAGCAGTGCGGGACAGGGCAATTCACCCCTCCACTTT. It specifies CASSAGQGNSPLHF. This rearrangement joins TRBV2 to TRBJ1-6, with 9 bases matching TRBD1. Per the germline V gene, CDR1 is SNHLY and CDR2 is FYNNEI. With 4 bases clipped from V and 7 bases from J, the junction kept 2 bases outside the gene matches. The CDR3 is made up of 14 amino acids.

The chain joins TRBV29-1 to TRBJ1-2, with D possibly being TRBD1 (6 bases). CDR3 length: 12 amino acids. The germline V gene encodes CDR1 SQVTM and CDR2 ANQGSEA. Trimming removed 4 bases at V and 3 bases at J, with 9 bases between. The CDR3 nucleotides read TGCAGCGTTGGGGACACCTACTATGGCTACACCTTC. Its protein product is CSVGDTYYGYTF.

The CDR3 loop reads CASRRRTSPEETQYF. The CDR3 nucleotides are TGTGCCAGCAGACGCCGGACTAGCCCTGAAGAGACCCAGTACTTC. The genes are TRBV27 and TRBJ2-5, with 8 bases lining up with TRBD2. Germline trimming cut 6 bases from V and 3 bases from J; bases unmatched to any gene: 9. The CDR3 runs to 15 residues. CDR1 and CDR2 (germline): MNHEY, SMNVEV (reference sequence).